This T cell receptor (beta chain) was documented in a study of cytomegalovirus exposure and HLA in healthy donors. For this clone: Its cognate antigen is unknown.

Researchers ran the PCR with 60 Vbeta and 13 Jbeta primers. Produced via immunoSEQ multiplex PCR; TCRdb's table is partial and in-frame only. Altogether 110,000 to 150,000 clones are present, around 80% being singletons, with the ten largest covering just under 3%. Study results and limitations: Whilst most TCR sequences proved rare, a subset of public TCRs occurred across many donors.

Sample: PBMCs. The receptor comes from a female donor in good health and CMV-seronegative.

CDR3 bases: TGTGCCAGCAGTTACGGGGGGGGCTCCTGGGCAAACGAGCAGTACTTC. Residues: CASSYGGGSWANEQYF. The V call is TRBV6-5, the J call TRBJ2-7; a weak D match, TRBD2 (7 bases). Between the trimmed V and J ends, which lost 2 bases and 5 bases, there was a span of 19 bases. The CDR3 runs 16 residues. Germline assignment: CDR1 MNHEY and CDR2 SVGAGI.